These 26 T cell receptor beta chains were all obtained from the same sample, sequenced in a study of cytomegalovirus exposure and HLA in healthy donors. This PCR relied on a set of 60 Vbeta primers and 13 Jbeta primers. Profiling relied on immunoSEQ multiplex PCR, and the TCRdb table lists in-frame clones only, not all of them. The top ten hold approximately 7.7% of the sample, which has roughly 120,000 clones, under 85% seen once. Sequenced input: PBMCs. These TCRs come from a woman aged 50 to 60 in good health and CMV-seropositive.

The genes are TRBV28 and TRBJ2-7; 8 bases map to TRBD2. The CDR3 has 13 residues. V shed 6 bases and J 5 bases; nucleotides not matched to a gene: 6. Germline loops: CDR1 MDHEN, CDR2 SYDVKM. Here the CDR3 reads CASSSGGRNEQYF. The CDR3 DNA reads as TGTGCCAGCAGCTCGGGAGGGCGGAACGAGCAGTACTTC.

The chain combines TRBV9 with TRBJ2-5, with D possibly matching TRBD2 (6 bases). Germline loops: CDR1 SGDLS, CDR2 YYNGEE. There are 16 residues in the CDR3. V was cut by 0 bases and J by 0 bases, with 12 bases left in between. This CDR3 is CASSVGGAGHQETQYF. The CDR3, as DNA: TGTGCCAGCAGCGTAGGGGGAGCGGGCCACCAAGAGACCCAGTACTTC.

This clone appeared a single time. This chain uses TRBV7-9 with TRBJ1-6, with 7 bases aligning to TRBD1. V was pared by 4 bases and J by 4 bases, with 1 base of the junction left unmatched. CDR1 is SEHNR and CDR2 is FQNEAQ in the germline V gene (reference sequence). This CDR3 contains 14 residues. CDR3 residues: CASSWGQYNSPLHF. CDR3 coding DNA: TGTGCCAGCAGCTGGGGACAGTATAATTCACCCCTCCACTTT.

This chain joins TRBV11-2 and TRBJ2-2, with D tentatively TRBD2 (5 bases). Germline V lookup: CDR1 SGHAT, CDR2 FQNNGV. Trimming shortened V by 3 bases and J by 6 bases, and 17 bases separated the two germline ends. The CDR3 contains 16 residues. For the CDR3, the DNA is TGTGCCAGCAGCTTGCTTGGCGGGTCTGGACCCGGGGAGCTGTTTTTT. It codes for CASSLLGGSGPGELFF.

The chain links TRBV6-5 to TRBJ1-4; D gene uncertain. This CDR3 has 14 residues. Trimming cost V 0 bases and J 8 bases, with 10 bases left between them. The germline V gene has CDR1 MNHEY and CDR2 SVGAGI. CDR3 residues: CASSYSVKMEKLFF. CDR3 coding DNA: TGTGCCAGCAGTTACTCTGTTAAAATGGAAAAACTGTTTTTT.

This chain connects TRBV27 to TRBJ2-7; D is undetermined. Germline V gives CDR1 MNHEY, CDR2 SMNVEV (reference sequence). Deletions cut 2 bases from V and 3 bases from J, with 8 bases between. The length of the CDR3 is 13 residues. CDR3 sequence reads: CASSLGPIYEQYF. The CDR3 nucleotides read TGTGCCAGCAGTTTAGGGCCCATCTACGAGCAGTACTTC.

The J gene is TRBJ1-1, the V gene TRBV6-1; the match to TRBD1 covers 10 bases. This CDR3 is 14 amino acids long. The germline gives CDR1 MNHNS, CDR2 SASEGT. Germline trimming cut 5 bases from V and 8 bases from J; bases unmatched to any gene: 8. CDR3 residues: CASSRRDRGIEAFF. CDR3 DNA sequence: TGTGCCAGCAGTCGAAGGGACAGGGGAATAGAAGCTTTCTTT.

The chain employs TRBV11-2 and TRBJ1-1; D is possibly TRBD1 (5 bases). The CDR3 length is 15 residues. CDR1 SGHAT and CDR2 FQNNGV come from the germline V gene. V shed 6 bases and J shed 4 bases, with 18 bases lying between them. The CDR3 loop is CASSPQGTWITEAFF. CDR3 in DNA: TGTGCCAGCAGTCCCCAGGGTACATGGATCACTGAAGCTTTCTTT.

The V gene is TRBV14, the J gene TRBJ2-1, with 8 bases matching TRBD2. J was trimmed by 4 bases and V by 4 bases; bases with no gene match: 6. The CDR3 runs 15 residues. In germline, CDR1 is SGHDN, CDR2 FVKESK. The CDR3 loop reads CASSLEAGGYNEQFF. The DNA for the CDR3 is TGTGCCAGCAGCCTAGAGGCGGGAGGATACAATGAGCAGTTCTTC.

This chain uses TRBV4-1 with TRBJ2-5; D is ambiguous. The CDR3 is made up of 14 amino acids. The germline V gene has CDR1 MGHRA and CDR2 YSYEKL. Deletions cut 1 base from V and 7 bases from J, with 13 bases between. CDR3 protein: CASSQAGQVGTQYF. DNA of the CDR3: TGCGCCAGCAGCCAAGCTGGCCAGGTGGGGACCCAGTACTTC.

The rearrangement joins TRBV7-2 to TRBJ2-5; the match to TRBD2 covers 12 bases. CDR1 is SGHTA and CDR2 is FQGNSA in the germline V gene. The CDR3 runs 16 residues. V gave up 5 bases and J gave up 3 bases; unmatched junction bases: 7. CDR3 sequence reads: CASSPPGLAGKETQYF. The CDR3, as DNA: TGTGCCAGCAGCCCTCCCGGACTAGCGGGGAAAGAGACCCAGTACTTC.

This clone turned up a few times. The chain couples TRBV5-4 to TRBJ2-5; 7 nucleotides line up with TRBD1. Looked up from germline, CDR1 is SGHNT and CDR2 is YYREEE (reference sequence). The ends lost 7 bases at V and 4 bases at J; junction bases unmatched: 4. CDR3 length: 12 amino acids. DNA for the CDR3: TGTGCCAGCGGCAGGGGGAGAGAGACCCAGTACTTC. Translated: CASGRGRETQYF.

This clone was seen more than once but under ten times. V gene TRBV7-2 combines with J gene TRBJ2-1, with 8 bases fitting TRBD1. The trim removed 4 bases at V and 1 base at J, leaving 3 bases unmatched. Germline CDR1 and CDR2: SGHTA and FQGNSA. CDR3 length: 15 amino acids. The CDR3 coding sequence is TGTGCCAGCAGCTCGGACAGGGCATCCTACAATGAGCAGTTCTTC. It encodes CASSSDRASYNEQFF.

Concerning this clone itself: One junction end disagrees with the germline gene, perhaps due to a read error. The CDR3 loop is CSSSLVGRAYEQYF. CDR3 coding DNA: TGTTCCAGCAGCTTAGTGGGGAGAGCCTACGAGCAGTACTTC. The V and J genes are TRBV7-9 and TRBJ2-7, with D tentatively TRBD2 (5 bases). The CDR3 sequence is 14 residues long. Germline CDR1 reads SEHNR; CDR2 reads FQNEAQ (reference sequence).

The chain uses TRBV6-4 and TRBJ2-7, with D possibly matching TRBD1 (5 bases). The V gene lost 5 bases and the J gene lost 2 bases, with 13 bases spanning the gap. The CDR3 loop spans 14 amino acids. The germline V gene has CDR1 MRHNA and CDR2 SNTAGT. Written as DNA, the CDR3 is TGTGCCAGCAGTTCACGACAGCCTCCCTACGAGCAGTACTTC. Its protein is CASSSRQPPYEQYF.

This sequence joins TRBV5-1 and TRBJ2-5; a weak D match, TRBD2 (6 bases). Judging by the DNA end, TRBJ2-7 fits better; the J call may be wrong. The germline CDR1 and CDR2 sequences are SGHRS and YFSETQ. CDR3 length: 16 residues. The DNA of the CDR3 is TGCGCCAGCAGCTTCGGACTGGGAGGCCTCACCTACGAGCAGTACTTC. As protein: CASSFGLGGLTYEQYF.

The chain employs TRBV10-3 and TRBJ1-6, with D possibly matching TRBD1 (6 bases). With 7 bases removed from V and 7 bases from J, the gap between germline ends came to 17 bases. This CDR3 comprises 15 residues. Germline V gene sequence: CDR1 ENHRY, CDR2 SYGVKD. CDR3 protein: CAITPRGGANSPLHF. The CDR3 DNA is TGTGCCATCACCCCAAGGGGGGGTGCAAATTCACCCCTCCACTTT.

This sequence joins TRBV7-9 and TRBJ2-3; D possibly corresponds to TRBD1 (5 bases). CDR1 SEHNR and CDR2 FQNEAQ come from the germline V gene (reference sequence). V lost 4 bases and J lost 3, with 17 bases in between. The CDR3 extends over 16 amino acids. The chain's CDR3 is CASSSRTLLSTDTQYF. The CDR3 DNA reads TGTGCCAGCAGCTCCCGGACACTTCTTTCGACAGATACGCAGTATTTT.

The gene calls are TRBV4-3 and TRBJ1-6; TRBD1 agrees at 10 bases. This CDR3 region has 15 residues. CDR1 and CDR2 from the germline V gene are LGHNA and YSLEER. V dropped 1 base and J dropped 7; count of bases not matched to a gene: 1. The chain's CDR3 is CASSQGTGGNSPLHF. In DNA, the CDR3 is TGCGCCAGCAGCCAAGGGACAGGGGGGAATTCACCCCTCCACTTT.

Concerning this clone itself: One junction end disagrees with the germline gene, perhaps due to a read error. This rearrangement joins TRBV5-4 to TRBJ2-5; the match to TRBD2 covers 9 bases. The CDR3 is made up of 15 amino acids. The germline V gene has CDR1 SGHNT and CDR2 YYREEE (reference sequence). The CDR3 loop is CASSLERGERETKYF. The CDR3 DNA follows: TGTGCCAGCAGCTTGGAGCGGGGGGAAAGGGAGACCAAGTACTTC. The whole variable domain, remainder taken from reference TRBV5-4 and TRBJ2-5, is ETGVTQSPTHLIKTRGQQVTLRCSSQSGHNTVSWYQQALGQGPQFIFQYYREEENGRGNFPPRFSGLQFPNYSSELNVNALELDDSALYLCASSLERGERETKYFGPGTRLLVL.

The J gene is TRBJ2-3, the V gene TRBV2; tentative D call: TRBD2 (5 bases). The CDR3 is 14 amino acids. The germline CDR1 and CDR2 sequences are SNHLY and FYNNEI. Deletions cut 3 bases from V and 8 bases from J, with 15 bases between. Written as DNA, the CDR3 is TGTGCCAGCAGTGAGTTGGCGGGTTTCGTTACGCAGTATTTT. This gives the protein CASSELAGFVTQYF.

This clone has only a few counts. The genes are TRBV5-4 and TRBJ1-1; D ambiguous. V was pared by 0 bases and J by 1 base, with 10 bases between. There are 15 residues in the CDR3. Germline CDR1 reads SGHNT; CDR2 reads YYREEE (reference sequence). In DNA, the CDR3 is TGTGCCAGCAGCTTGGCCCCGGGGAGGAACACTGAAGCTTTCTTT. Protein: CASSLAPGRNTEAFF.

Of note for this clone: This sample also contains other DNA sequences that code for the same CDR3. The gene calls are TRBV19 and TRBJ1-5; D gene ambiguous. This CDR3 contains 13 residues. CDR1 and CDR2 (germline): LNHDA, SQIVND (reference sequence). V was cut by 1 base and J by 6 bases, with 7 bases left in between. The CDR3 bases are TGTGCCAGTAGTATAGGACAAGGTCAGCCCCAGCATTTT. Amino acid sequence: CASSIGQGQPQHF.

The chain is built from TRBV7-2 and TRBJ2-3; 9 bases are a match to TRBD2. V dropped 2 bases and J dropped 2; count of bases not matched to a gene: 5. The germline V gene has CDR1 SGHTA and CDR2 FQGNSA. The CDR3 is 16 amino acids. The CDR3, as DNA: TGTGCCAGCAGCTTACGGAGCGGGGGGCTCACAGATACGCAGTATTTT. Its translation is CASSLRSGGLTDTQYF.

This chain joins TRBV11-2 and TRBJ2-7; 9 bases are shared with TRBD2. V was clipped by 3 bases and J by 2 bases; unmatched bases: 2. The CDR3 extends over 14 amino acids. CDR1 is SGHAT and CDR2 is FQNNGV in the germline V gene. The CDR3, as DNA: TGTGCCAGCAGCTTCGCGGGAGGGACCTACGAGCAGTACTTC. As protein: CASSFAGGTYEQYF.

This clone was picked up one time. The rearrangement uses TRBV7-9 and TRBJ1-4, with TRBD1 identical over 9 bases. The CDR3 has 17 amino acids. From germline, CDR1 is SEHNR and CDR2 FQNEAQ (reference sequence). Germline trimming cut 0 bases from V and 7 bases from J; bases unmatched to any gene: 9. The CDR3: CASSLATPDRGLEKLFF. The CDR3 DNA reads TGTGCCAGCAGCTTAGCAACCCCGGACAGGGGACTTGAAAAACTGTTTTTT.